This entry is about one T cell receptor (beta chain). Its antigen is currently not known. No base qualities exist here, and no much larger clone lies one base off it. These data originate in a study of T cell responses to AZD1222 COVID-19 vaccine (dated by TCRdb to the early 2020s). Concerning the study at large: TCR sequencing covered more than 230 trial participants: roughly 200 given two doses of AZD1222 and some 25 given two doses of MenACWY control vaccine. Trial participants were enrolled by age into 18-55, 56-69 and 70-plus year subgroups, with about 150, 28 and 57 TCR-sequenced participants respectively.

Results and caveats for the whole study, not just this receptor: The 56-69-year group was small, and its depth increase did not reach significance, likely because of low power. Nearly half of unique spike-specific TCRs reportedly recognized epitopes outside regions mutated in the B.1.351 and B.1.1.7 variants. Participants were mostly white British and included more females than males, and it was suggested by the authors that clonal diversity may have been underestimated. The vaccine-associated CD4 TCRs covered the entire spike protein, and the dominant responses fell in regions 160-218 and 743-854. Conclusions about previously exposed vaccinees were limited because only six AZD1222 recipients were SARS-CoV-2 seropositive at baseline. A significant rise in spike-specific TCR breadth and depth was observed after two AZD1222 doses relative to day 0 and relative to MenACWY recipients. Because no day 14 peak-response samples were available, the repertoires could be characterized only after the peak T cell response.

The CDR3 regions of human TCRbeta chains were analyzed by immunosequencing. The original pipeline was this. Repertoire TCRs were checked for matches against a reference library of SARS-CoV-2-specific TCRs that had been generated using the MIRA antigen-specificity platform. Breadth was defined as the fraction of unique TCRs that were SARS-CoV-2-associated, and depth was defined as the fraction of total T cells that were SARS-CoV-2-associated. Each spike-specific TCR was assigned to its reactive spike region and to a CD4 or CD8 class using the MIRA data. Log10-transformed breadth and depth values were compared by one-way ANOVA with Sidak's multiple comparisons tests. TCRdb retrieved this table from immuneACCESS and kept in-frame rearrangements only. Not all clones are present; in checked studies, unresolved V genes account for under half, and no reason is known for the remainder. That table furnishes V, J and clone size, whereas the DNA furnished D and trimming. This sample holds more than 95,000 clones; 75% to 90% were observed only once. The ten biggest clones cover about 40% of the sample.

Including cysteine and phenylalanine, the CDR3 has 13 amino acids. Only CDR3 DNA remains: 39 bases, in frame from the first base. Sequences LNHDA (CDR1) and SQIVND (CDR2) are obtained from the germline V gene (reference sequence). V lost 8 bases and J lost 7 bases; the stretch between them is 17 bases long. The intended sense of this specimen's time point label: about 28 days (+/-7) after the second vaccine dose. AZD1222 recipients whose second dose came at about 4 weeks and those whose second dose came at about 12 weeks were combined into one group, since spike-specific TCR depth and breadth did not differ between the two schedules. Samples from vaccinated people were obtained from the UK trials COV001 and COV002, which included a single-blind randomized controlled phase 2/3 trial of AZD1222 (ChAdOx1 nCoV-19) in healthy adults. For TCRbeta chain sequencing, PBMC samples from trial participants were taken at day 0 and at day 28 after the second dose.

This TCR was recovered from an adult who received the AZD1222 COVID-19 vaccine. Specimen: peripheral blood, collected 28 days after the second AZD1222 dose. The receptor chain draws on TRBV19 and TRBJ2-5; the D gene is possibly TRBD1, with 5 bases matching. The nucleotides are TGTGCCAGTGCACCAGGGTCCCCGGGGACCCAGTACTTC. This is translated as CASAPGSPGTQYF.